This record looks at one T cell receptor beta chain sequence and its context. The antigen remains unidentified. This sample was included in a study of T cells in narcolepsy. Study-wide background: Patients with NT1 or NT2 and healthy control donors were enrolled.

The CDR3 covers 14 residues. Trimming removed 5 bases from V and 4 bases from J, with 15 bases in between. Germline V gene sequence: CDR1 SEHNR, CDR2 FQNEAQ (reference sequence). Method: immunoSEQ multiplex PCR; TCRdb's copy keeps in-frame clones and lacks some. The table has 15,000 or so clones, over 55% seen once. Study conclusions and caveats: Reportedly, autoreactive clonotypes were serially detected in patients' blood but not controls'. Comparing one patient's CSF and blood CD4+ clonotypes highlighted HCRT- and TRIB2-specific autoreactive clonotypes.

Specimen: CD45RA- memory CD8+ T cells from PBMCs. The source is a human donor with narcolepsy. The rearrangement links TRBV7-9 to TRBJ2-7; possibly TRBD1 for D (5 bases). This chain's CDR3 is CASSRTSGSYEQYF. Here the CDR3 DNA reads TGTGCCAGCAGCCGGACATCGGGTTCGTACGAGCAGTACTTC.